This TCR beta chain was sequenced in a study of memory CD4+ T cells and cytomegalovirus serostatus. Looking at the study overall: Of the healthy Belgian adults, fewer than 10 were CMV seropositive and 20 to 30 seronegative.

Single viable CD3+CD4+CD8-CD45RO+ cells were sorted as the memory CD4+ T cells. Method: immunoSEQ multiplex PCR; TCRdb's copy keeps in-frame clones and lacks some. The sample holds 56,000 or so clones, 82% seen once. V dropped 8 bases and J dropped 0; count of bases not matched to a gene: 6. Germline CDR1 is MNHNY and CDR2 is SVGAGI (reference sequence). This CDR3 region has 15 residues. The V gene is TRBV6-6, the J gene TRBJ1-4; 7 bases map to TRBD1. Material for sequencing was memory CD4+ T cells from blood. The sequence derives from an adult in good health and CMV-seronegative. CDR3 in amino acids: CASLRGTATNEKLFF. The CDR3 coding sequence is TGTGCCAGCCTCCGGGGGACAGCAACTAATGAAAAACTGTTTTTT.